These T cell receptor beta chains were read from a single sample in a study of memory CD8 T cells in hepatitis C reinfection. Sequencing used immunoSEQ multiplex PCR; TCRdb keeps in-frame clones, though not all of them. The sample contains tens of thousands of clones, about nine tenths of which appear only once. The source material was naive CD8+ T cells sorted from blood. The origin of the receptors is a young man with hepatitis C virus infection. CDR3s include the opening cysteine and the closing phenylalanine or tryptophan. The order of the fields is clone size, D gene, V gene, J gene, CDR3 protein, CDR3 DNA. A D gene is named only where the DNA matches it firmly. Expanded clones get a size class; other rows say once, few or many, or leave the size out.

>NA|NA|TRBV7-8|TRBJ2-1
CASSPGVSEQFF
TGTGCCAGCAGCCCAGGGGTGAGTGAGCAGTTCTTC
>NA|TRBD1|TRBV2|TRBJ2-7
CASSGGGQGPSYEQYF
TGTGCCAGCAGTGGGGGGGGACAGGGGCCATCCTACGAGCAGTACTTC
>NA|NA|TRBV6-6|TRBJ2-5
CASDFSGTQYF
TGTGCCAGCGACTTTTCGGGGACCCAGTACTTC
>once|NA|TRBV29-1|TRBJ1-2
CSVATVGGVGYGYTF
TGCAGCGTTGCCACGGTAGGAGGGGTTGGCTATGGCTACACCTTC
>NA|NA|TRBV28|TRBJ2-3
CASSLSTPSTDTQYF
TGTGCCAGCAGTTTATCTACCCCTAGCACAGATACGCAGTATTTT
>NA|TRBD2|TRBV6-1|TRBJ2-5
CASRGGETQYF
TGTGCCAGTCGGGGGGGAGAGACCCAGTACTTC
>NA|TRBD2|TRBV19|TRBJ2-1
CASRLAGGDYNEQFF
TGTGCCAGTAGGTTAGCGGGAGGGGATTACAATGAGCAGTTCTTC
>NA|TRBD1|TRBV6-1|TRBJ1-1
CASSLRTGSTEAFF
TGTGCCAGCAGTCTACGGACAGGGAGCACTGAAGCTTTCTTT
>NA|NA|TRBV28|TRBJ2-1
CASSFPGNEQFF
TGTGCCAGCAGTTTTCCGGGGAATGAGCAGTTCTTC
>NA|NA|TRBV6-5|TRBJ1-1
CASSLRGTEAFF
TGTGCCAGCAGCCTGAGGGGGACTGAAGCTTTCTTT
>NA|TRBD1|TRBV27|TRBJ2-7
CASSSRDRGYEQYF
TGTGCCAGCAGTTCCAGGGACAGGGGTTACGAGCAGTACTTC
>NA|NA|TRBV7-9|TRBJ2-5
CASSFLSEETQYF
TGTGCCAGCAGCTTCTTATCTGAGGAGACCCAGTACTTC
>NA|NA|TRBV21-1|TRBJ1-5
CASSKRTGKAAQHF
TGTGCCAGCAGCAAAAGGACAGGGAAGGCAGCCCAGCATTTT
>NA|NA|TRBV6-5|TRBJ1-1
CASSYSNIRGGTEAFF
TGTGCCAGCAGTTACTCGAATATCCGGGGAGGGACTGAAGCTTTCTTT
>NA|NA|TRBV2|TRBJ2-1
CASSEADNEQFF
TGTGCCAGCAGTGAGGCGGACAATGAGCAGTTCTTC
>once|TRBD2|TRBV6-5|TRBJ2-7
CASSYSRPLGGLAEFF
TGTGCCAGCAGTTACTCGCGGCCGTTGGGAGGGCTAGCGGAATTCTTC
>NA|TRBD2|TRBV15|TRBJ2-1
CATSTGLAGGSYNEQFF
TGTGCCACCAGCACTGGGTTAGCGGGGGGCTCCTACAATGAGCAGTTCTTC
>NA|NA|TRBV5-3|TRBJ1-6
CARSSPEEPVRSYNSPLHF
TGTGCCAGAAGCTCTCCTGAGGAACCCGTAAGATCCTATAATTCACCCCTCCACTTT
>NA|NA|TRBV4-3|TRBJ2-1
CASSPYLDNEQFF
TGCGCCAGCAGCCCCTATTTGGACAATGAGCAGTTCTTC
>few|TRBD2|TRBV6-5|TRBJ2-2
CASTYGAGGPRELFF
TGTGCCAGCACCTACGGCGCGGGAGGGCCGAGGGAGCTGTTTTTT
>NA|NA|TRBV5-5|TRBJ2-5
CASSPGWGDETQYF
TGTGCCAGCAGCCCGGGCTGGGGAGACGAGACCCAGTACTTC
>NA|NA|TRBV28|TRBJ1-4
CASSLLRSMDEKLFF
TGTGCCAGCAGCTTGCTTCGGAGCATGGATGAAAAACTGTTTTTT
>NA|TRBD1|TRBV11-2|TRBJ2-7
CASSSGTGGFSQYF
TGTGCCAGCAGCTCCGGGACAGGGGGCTTCTCGCAGTACTTC
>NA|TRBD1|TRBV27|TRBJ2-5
CASRDGTEETQYF
TGTGCCAGCAGGGATGGGACAGAAGAGACCCAGTACTTC
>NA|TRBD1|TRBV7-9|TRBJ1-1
CASSLNRGNTEAFF
TGTGCCAGCAGCTTAAACAGGGGGAACACTGAAGCTTTCTTT
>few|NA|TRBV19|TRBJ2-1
CASSLGLYNEQFF
TGTGCCAGTAGCCTGGGACTCTACAATGAGCAGTTCTTC
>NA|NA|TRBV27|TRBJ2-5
CASSLQGGETQYF
TGTGCCAGCAGTTTACAGGGGGGAGAGACCCAGTACTTC
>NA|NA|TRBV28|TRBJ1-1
CASSLQGINTEAFF
TGTGCCAGCAGTTTACAGGGGATCAACACTGAAGCTTTCTTT
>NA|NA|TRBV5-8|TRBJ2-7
CASRTERYEQYF
TGTGCCAGCAGGACAGAACGCTACGAGCAGTACTTC
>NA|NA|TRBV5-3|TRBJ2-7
CARSLGGTATYEQYF
TGTGCCAGAAGCCTGGGCGGGACAGCAACCTACGAGCAGTACTTC
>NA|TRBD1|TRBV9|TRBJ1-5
CASSAGQVDQPQHF
TGTGCCAGCAGCGCCGGACAGGTAGATCAGCCCCAGCATTTT
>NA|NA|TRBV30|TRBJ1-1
CAWSVPGRSPEAFF
TGTGCCTGGAGTGTACCAGGGAGGTCTCCTGAAGCTTTCTTT
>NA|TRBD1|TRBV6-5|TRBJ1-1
CASSRQGHTEAFF
TGTGCCAGCTCCCGACAGGGGCATACTGAAGCTTTCTTT
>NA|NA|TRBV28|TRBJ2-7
CASSLLQGTYEQYF
TGTGCCAGCAGTTTATTACAGGGCACGTACGAGCAGTACTTC
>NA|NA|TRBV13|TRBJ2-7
CASSHGSYEQYF
TGTGCCAGCAGTCACGGCTCCTACGAGCAGTACTTC
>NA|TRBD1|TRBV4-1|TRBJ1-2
CASSRSQGARGYTF
TGCGCCAGCAGCCGGTCTCAGGGGGCCAGAGGCTACACCTTC
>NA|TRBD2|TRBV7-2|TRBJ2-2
CASSPGTRGTGELFF
TGTGCCAGCAGCCCAGGGACTAGAGGGACCGGGGAGCTGTTTTTT
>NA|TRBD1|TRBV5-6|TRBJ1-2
CASRRTGGSSYTF
TGTGCCAGCAGGAGGACAGGGGGCAGTAGCTACACCTTC
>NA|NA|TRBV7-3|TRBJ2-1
CASTPTGGIGNEQFF
TGTGCCAGCACCCCCACGGGGGGCATCGGCAATGAGCAGTTCTTC
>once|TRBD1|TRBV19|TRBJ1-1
CASSLGQGINTEAFF
TGTGCCAGTAGTCTGGGACAGGGGATCAACACTGAAGCTTTCTTT
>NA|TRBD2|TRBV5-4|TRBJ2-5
CASSPGLEKETQYF
TGTGCCAGCAGCCCCGGACTAGAAAAAGAGACCCAGTACTTC